A selection of T cell receptor beta chains follows, all from one sample in a study of blood T cell repertoires in COVID-19. TCRdb's copy holds only in-frame clones and misses some; the assay was immunoSEQ multiplex PCR. The sample yields about 670,000 clones, 85% to 90% seen once. The sequencing sample was made of peripheral blood. These receptors all stem from a woman in her late teens or twenties with acute or convalescent COVID-19. Each CDR3 is given with its conserved first and last residue. The order of the fields is D gene, V gene, J gene, clone size, CDR3 protein, CDR3 DNA. The D gene is left open where the match is weak. The size of a clone is reported for some rows only, either as once, few or many, or as a class for expanded clones.

>TRBD1|TRBV27|TRBJ1-4|once
CASSLGQGRREKLFF
TGTGCCAGCAGTTTGGGACAGGGGAGGAGGGAAAAACTGTTTTTT
>.|TRBV2|TRBJ2-1|.
CASSPPYNEQFF
TGTGCCAGCAGTCCCCCTTACAATGAGCAGTTCTTC
>TRBD1|TRBV4-1|TRBJ1-1|.
CASSQDTSTGMNTEAFF
TGCGCCAGCAGCCAAGATACCTCGACAGGGATGAACACTGAAGCTTTCTTT
>.|TRBV18|TRBJ2-1|.
CASSPPRQGYNEQFF
TGTGCCAGCTCACCACCGAGGCAGGGCTACAATGAGCAGTTCTTC
>.|TRBV25-1|TRBJ2-5|.
CASSFDRDYQETQYF
TGTGCCAGCAGCTTCGACAGAGATTACCAAGAGACCCAGTACTTC
>TRBD1|TRBV6-5|TRBJ2-7|.
CASSYSPGQGTYEQYF
TGTGCCAGCAGTTACTCGCCAGGACAGGGAACTTACGAGCAGTACTTC
>TRBD2|TRBV18|TRBJ2-1|.
CASFSAGGRGFNEQFF
TGTGCCAGCTTTTCAGCGGGGGGGCGTGGTTTCAATGAGCAGTTCTTC
>.|TRBV7-9|TRBJ1-2|.
CASGGGTDFGKYGYTF
TGTGCCAGCGGCGGAGGGACCGATTTTGGAAAATATGGCTACACCTTC
>TRBD1|TRBV6-5|TRBJ2-3|.
CASSRTGGKADTQYF
TGTGCCAGCAGCAGAACAGGGGGGAAGGCAGATACGCAGTATTTT
>.|TRBV4-3|TRBJ1-3|.
CASSQDSEANSGNTIYF
TGCGCCAGCAGCCAAGATTCGGAGGCCAACTCTGGAAACACCATATATTTT
>.|TRBV11-1|TRBJ1-5|once
CASSLSGNQPQHF
TGTGCCAGCAGCTTATCGGGTAATCAGCCCCAGCATTTT
>TRBD1|TRBV28|TRBJ1-2|.
CASSLPGGAYGYTF
TGTGCCAGCAGTTTGCCAGGGGGTGCCTATGGCTACACCTTC
>TRBD2|TRBV15|TRBJ2-3|.
CATRAERGVTDTQYF
TGTGCCACCAGAGCCGAGCGGGGCGTCACAGATACGCAGTATTTT
>TRBD1|TRBV5-6|TRBJ1-5|.
CASSSGQGLLSNQPQHF
TGTGCCAGCAGCTCGGGACAGGGACTCCTTAGCAATCAGCCCCAGCATTTT
>TRBD1|TRBV29-1|TRBJ2-7|.
CSVGQGIYEQYF
TGCAGCGTAGGACAGGGGATTTACGAGCAGTACTTC
>TRBD1|TRBV11-2|TRBJ1-5|.
CASSYRGGNQPQHF
TGTGCCAGCAGCTACAGGGGTGGGAATCAGCCCCAGCATTTT
>.|TRBV4-1|TRBJ2-6|.
CASSVLPPSSGANVLTF
TGCGCCAGCAGCGTCCTACCGCCGAGCTCTGGGGCCAACGTCCTGACTTTC
>TRBD1|TRBV7-8|TRBJ2-6|.
CASTGQGAVRANVLTF
TGTGCCAGCACCGGACAGGGGGCAGTACGGGCCAACGTCCTGACTTTC
>TRBD1|TRBV3-1/TRBV3-2|TRBJ2-6|few
CASSQGYKTGSGANVLTF
TGTGCCAGCAGCCAAGGTTACAAGACAGGGTCCGGGGCCAACGTCCTGACTTTC
>.|TRBV15|TRBJ1-2|.
CATSSPQGLGGYTF
TGTGCCACCAGCAGCCCCCAGGGGCTAGGTGGCTACACCTTC
>TRBD1|TRBV11-2|TRBJ1-4|.
CASTTRGDRGWKKLFF
TGTGCCAGCACCACCCGTGGGGACAGGGGATGGAAAAAACTGTTTTTT
>.|TRBV15|TRBJ1-3|once
CATSRDRLPGNTIYF
TGTGCCACCAGCAGAGACAGGCTACCTGGAAACACCATATATTTT
>TRBD2|TRBV6-4|TRBJ2-1|.
CASSESLAGYNEQFF
TGTGCCAGCAGTGAGTCCCTAGCGGGTTACAATGAGCAGTTCTTC
>.|TRBV12-3/TRBV12-4|TRBJ1-1|.
CASSFGGSTEAFF
TGTGCCAGCAGTTTCGGCGGCAGCACTGAAGCTTTCTTT
>.|TRBV7-2|TRBJ1-1|.
CASSFTGLMNTEAFF
TGTGCCAGCAGCTTTACAGGGCTCATGAACACTGAAGCTTTCTTT
>.|TRBV7-8|TRBJ1-2|.
CASSLYPRDTYGYTF
TGTGCCAGCAGCTTATACCCCCGGGACACCTATGGCTACACCTTC
>.|TRBV9|TRBJ2-3|once
CASSVGAGWTDTQYF
TGTGCCAGCAGCGTTGGGGCAGGGTGGACAGATACGCAGTATTTT
>.|TRBV7-9|TRBJ1-5|.
CASSSDSQPQHF
TGTGCCAGCAGCTCGGACAGCCAGCCCCAGCATTTT
>.|TRBV5-1|TRBJ1-1|.
CASSPSVGGTEAFF
TGCGCCAGCAGCCCTAGCGTCGGGGGTACTGAAGCTTTCTTT
>.|TRBV5-1|TRBJ1-1|.
CASSLGAGREAFF
TGCGCCAGCAGCTTGGGCGCGGGGAGGGAAGCTTTCTTT
>.|TRBV19|TRBJ2-3|once
CASSPQGPSTDTQYF
TGTGCCAGTAGTCCCCAGGGTCCATCCACAGATACGCAGTATTTT
>.|TRBV12-3/TRBV12-4|TRBJ2-1|.
CASSPWGDTEQFF
TGTGCCAGCAGCCCGTGGGGGGATACTGAGCAGTTCTTC
>.|TRBV7-9|TRBJ1-2|.
CASSYSGASHYGYTF
TGTGCCAGCAGCTACTCAGGGGCCTCTCACTATGGCTACACCTTC
>TRBD1|TRBV18|TRBJ2-2|.
CASSRDRGNTGELFF
TGTGCCAGCTCACGTGACAGGGGTAACACCGGGGAGCTGTTTTTT
>.|TRBV7-3|TRBJ1-2|.
CASSPGRGDYGYTF
TGTGCCAGCAGCCCCGGGAGGGGAGACTATGGCTACACCTTC
>TRBD2|TRBV3-1/TRBV3-2|TRBJ2-1|.
CASSLTGTSEFF
TGTGCCAGCAGCCTAACCGGGACTAGTGAGTTCTTC
>TRBD1|TRBV6-5|TRBJ2-7|.
CASSYSDRGRAEQYF
TGTGCCAGCAGTTACTCGGACAGGGGAAGGGCCGAGCAGTACTTC